This T cell receptor beta chain was sequenced during a study of blood T cell repertoires in COVID-19. Study-wide context: Acute and convalescent COVID-19 specimens originated in the United States, Italy and Spain. PBMCs, B-cell-depleted T cells, or T cells were the source of the cDNA or gDNA that made up the material.

In the original analysis: Amplified reference gene primers provided the basis for estimating nucleated cell counts. The method was immunoSEQ multiplex PCR; TCRdb's version includes in-frame clones alone and lacks a portion of them. The V and J calls and clone size are taken from that table; D and trimming were inferred from the DNA. The top ten clones hold approximately 4% of a sample with almost 20,000 clones, approximately 93% of them seen once. What was sequenced was peripheral blood. The clonotype was recovered from a woman aged 50 to 60 with active COVID-19.

The CDR3 bases are TGTGCCAGCAGCTTGGGGCAGGGGTCGAACACTGAAGCTTTCTTT. Translation: CASSLGQGSNTEAFF. The chain carries TRBV5-5 and TRBJ1-1, with a possible D match to TRBD1 (6 bases). Per the germline V gene, CDR1 is SGHKS and CDR2 is YYEKEE (reference sequence). Deletions cut 0 bases from V and 1 base from J, with 10 bases between. The CDR3 length is 15 residues.